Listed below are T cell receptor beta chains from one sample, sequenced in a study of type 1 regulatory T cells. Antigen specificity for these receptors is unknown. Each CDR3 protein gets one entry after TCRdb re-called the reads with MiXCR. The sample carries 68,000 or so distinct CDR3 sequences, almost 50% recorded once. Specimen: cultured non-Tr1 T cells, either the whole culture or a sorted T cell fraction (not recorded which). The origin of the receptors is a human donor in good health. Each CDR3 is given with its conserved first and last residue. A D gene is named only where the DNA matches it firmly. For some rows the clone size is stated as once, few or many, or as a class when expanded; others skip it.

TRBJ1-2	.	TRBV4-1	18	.	CASSHSTLDGTLNYGYTF	TGCGCCAGCAGCCATTCTACTCTGGACGGAACCCTTAACTATGGCTACACCTTC
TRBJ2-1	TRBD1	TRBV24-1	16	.	CATSDPGTENYNEQFF	TGTGCCACCAGTGACCCCGGGACAGAGAATTACAATGAGCAGTTCTTC
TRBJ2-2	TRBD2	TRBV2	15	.	CASSGAGGHTGELFF	TGTGCCAGCAGTGGAGCGGGGGGGCACACCGGGGAGCTGTTTTTT
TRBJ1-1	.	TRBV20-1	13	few	CSARSTLNTEAFF	TGCAGTGCTAGATCCACCCTGAACACTGAAGCTTTCTTT
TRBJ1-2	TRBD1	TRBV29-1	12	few	CSPPPQDRLYTF	TGCAGCCCCCCACCCCAGGACAGGCTTTACACCTTC
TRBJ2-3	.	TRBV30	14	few	CAWGGHTMRDTQYF	TGTGCCTGGGGCGGACACACGATGAGGGATACGCAGTATTTT
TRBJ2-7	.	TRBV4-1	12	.	CASSHTGNEQYF	TGCGCCAGCAGCCATACAGGCAACGAGCAGTACTTC
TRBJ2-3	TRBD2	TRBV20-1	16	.	CSARPDSGGRTDTQYF	TGCAGTGCTAGACCCGATAGCGGGGGGCGCACAGATACGCAGTATTTT
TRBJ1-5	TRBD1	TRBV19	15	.	CASRLDRGSNEPQHF	TGTGCCAGTAGGCTGGACAGGGGGAGCAATGAGCCCCAGCATTTT
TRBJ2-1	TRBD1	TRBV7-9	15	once	CASSLGDRGANEQFF	TGTGCCAGCAGCTTAGGGGACAGGGGGGCCAATGAGCAGTTCTTC
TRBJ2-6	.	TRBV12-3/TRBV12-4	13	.	CASSPTGANVLTF	TGTGCCAGCAGTCCGACGGGGGCCAACGTCCTGACTTTC
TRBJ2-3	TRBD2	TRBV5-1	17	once	CACSSRLAGGSTDTQYF	TGCGCCTGCAGCTCAAGACTAGCGGGGGGTAGCACAGATACGCAGTATTTT
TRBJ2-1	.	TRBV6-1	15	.	CASRTAEKSRNEQFF	TGTGCCAGCAGAACAGCAGAGAAATCCCGCAATGAGCAGTTCTTC
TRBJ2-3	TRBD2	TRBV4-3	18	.	CASSQRTSGGGDTDTQYF	TGCGCCAGCAGCCAGCGGACTAGCGGGGGTGGGGACACAGATACGCAGTATTTT
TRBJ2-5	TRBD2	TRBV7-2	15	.	CASSLSSGGKETQYF	TGTGCCAGCAGCTTGTCTAGCGGGGGGAAAGAGACCCAGTACTTC
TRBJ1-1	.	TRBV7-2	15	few	CASSFGKGKGTEAFF	TGTGCCAGCAGCTTCGGTAAAGGGAAGGGCACTGAAGCTTTCTTT
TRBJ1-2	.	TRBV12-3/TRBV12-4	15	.	CASSFSERLNYGYTF	TGTGCCAGCAGTTTCTCCGAGCGTCTTAACTATGGCTACACCTTC
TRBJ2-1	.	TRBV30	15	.	CAWSVGLQGINEQFF	TGTGCCTGGAGTGTAGGTTTACAGGGTATAAATGAGCAGTTCTTC
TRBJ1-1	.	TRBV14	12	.	CASSQERHRAFF	TGTGCCAGCAGCCAAGAACGACACCGGGCTTTCTTT
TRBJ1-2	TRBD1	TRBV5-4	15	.	CASSTPDRGIYGYTF	TGTGCCAGCAGCACCCCGGACAGGGGGATCTATGGCTACACCTTC
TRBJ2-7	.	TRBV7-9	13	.	CASSPRPTGEQYF	TGTGCCAGCAGCCCAAGGCCGACAGGCGAGCAGTACTTC
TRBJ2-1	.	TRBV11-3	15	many	CASSSYRVTGNEQFF	TGTGCCAGCAGCTCATACAGGGTTACCGGCAATGAGCAGTTCTTC
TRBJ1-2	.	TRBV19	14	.	CASSLRAENYGYTF	TGTGCCAGTAGTCTCAGGGCAGAGAACTATGGCTACACCTTC
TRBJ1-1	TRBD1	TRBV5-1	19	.	CASSTQPGTGSFLNTEAFF	TGCGCCAGCAGTACCCAGCCCGGGACAGGGTCGTTTCTGAACACTGAAGCTTTCTTT
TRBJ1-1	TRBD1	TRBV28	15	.	CASSSPGQPNTEAFF	TGTGCCAGCAGCTCACCGGGACAGCCGAACACTGAAGCTTTCTTT
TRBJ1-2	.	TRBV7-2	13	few	CASRSGREWGYTF	TGTGCCAGCAGATCGGGACGGGAGTGGGGCTACACCTTC
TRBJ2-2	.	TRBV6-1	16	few	CASSDSLWRRTGELFF	TGTGCCAGCAGTGACTCCCTCTGGCGTCGGACCGGGGAGCTGTTTTTT
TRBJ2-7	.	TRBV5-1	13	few	CASSLEGAYEQYF	TGCGCCAGCAGCTTGGAAGGGGCCTACGAGCAGTACTTC
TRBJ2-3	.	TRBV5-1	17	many	CASSLDPLGASTDTQYF	TGCGCCAGCAGCTTGGACCCACTAGGGGCAAGCACAGATACGCAGTATTTT
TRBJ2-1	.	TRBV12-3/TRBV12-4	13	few	CASSLSRTPEQFF	TGTGCCAGCAGTTTATCCCGGACTCCTGAGCAGTTCTTC
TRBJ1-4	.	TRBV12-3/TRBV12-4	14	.	CASSLARTNEKLFF	TGTGCCAGCAGTTTAGCGCGCACTAATGAAAAACTGTTTTTT
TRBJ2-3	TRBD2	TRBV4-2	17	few	CASSQDQRGGPTDTQYF	TGTGCCAGCAGCCAAGACCAGCGGGGGGGCCCAACAGATACGCAGTATTTT
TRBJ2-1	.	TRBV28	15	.	CASRSGQTGGNEQFF	TGTGCCAGCAGGTCCGGACAGACCGGGGGGAATGAGCAGTTCTTC
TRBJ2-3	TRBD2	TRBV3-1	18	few	CASSQTSLAGAITDTQYF	TGTGCCAGCAGCCAGACCTCCCTAGCGGGGGCCATCACAGATACGCAGTATTTT
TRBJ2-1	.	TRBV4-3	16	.	CASSQGLGGAMNEQFF	TGCGCCAGCAGCCAAGGTTTGGGGGGCGCGATGAATGAGCAGTTCTTC
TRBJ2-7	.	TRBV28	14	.	CASRDPTGAYEQYF	TGTGCCAGCAGAGATCCGACAGGAGCCTACGAGCAGTACTTC
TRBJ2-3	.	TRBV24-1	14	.	CATSVQEATDTQYF	TGTGCCACCAGTGTCCAGGAGGCCACAGATACGCAGTATTTT
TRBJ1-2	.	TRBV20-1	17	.	CSARDIGSSTTNYGYTF	TGCAGTGCTAGAGATATTGGGAGCTCCACTACTAACTATGGCTACACCTTC
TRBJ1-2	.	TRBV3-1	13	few	CASSHLTNYGYTF	TGTGCCAGCAGCCACTTGACCAACTATGGCTACACCTTC
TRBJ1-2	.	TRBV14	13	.	CASSQDRREYYTF	TGTGCCAGCAGCCAAGATCGCCGGGAGTACTACACCTTC
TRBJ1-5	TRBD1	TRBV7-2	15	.	CASSYTGTGYQPQHF	TGTGCCAGCAGCTATACCGGGACAGGGTATCAGCCCCAGCATTTT